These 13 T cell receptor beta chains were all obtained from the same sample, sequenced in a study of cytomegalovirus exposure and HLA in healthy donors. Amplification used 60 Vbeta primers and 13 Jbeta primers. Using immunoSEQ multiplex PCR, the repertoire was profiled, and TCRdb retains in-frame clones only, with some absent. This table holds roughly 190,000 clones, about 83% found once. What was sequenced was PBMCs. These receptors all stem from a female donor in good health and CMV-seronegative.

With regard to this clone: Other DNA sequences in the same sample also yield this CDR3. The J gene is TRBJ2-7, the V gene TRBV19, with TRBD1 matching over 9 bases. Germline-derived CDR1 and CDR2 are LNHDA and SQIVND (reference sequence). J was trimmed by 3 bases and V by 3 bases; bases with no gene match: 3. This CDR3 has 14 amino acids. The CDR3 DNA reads TGTGCCAGTAGTATCGGGACAGGGCTCTACGAGCAGTACTTC. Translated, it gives CASSIGTGLYEQYF.

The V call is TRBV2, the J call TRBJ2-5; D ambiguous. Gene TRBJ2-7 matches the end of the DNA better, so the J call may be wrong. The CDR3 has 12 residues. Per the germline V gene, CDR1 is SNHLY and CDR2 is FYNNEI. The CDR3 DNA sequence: TGTGCCAGCACCTCCGACTTTTACGAGCAGTACTTC. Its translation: CASTSDFYEQYF.

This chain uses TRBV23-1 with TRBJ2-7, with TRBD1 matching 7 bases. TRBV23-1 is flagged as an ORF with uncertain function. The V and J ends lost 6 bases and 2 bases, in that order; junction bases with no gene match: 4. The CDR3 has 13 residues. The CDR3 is CASRRQGTYEQYF. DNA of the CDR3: TGCGCCAGCAGACGACAGGGAACCTACGAGCAGTACTTC.

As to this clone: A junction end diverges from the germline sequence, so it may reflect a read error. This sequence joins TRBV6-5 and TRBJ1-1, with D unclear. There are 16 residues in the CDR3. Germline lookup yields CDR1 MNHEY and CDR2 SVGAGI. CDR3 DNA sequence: TGTGCCAACAGTTACGGCAGGCCAGTCTTGAACACTGAAGCTTTCTTT. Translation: CANSYGRPVLNTEAFF.

CDR3 DNA: TGTGCCAGCAGAAACCGCGGAGGGAGCTCCTACAATGAGCAGTTCTTC. It yields the protein CASRNRGGSSYNEQFF. This chain uses TRBV28 with TRBJ2-1, with D tentatively TRBD2 (6 bases). V lost 6 bases, J lost 0 bases, and 15 bases lay in between. The V gene's germline CDR1 is MDHEN and CDR2 SYDVKM. CDR3 length: 16 amino acids.

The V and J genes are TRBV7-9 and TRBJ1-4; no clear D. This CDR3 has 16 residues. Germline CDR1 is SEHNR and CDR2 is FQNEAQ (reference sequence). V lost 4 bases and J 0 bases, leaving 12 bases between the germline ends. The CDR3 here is CASSSEVQTTNEKLFF. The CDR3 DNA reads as TGTGCCAGCAGCTCAGAAGTGCAGACAACTAATGAAAAACTGTTTTTT.

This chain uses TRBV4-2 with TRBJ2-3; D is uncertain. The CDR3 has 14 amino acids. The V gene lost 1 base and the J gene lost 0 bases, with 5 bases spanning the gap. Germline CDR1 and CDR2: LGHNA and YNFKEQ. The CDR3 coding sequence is TGTGCCAGCAGCCAAGGAGTAAGCACAGATACGCAGTATTTT. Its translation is CASSQGVSTDTQYF.

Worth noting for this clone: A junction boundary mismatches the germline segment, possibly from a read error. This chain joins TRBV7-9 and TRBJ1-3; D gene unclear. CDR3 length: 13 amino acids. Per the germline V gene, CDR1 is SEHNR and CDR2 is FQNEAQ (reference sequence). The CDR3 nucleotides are TGTTCCAGCAGCGCGAGCCTTGGAAACACCATATATTTT. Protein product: CSSSASLGNTIYF.

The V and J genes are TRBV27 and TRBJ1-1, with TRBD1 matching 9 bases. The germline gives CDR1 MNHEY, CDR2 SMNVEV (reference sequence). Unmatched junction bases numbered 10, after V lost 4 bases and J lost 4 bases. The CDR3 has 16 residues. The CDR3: CASSSITGQGVTEAFF. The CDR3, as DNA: TGTGCCAGCAGTTCGATAACGGGACAGGGAGTCACTGAAGCTTTCTTT.

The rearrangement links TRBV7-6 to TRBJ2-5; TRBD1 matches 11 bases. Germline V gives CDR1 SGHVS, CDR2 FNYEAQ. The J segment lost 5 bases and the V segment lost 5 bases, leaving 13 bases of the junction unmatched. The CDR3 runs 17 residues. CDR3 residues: CASSKTPGQGAGETQYF. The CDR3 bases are TGTGCCAGCAGCAAGACCCCTGGACAGGGGGCAGGGGAGACCCAGTACTTC.

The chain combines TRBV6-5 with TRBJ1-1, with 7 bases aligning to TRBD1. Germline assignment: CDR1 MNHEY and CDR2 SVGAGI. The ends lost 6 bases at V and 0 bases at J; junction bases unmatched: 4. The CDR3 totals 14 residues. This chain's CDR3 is CASSAGQMNTEAFF. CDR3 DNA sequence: TGTGCCAGCAGCGCGGGACAGATGAACACTGAAGCTTTCTTT.

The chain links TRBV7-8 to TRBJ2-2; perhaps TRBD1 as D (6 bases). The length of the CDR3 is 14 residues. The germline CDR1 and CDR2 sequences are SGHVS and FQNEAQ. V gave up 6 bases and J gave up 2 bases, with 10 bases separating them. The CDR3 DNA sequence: TGTGCCAGCAGTTCACAGGGTAACACCGGGGAGCTGTTTTTT. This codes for CASSSQGNTGELFF.

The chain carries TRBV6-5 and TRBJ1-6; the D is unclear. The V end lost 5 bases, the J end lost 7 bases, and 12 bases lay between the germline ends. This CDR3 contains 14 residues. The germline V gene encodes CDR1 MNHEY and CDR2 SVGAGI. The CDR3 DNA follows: TGTGCCAGCAGTGCCTTCGGGGTGAATTCACCCCTCCACTTT. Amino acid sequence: CASSAFGVNSPLHF.